The next 27 T cell receptor beta chains were all read from a single sample in a study of T cell repertoires in cytomegalovirus infection. Their antigen targets remain unknown. TCRdb passed the reads through MiXCR, listing each CDR3 protein once. The profile covers approximately 140,000 distinct CDR3 sequences, with more than 20% appearing a single time and about a third taken by the ten largest. Material: PBMCs, sequenced either directly or after in vitro stimulation (not recorded which). The source of these receptors is a human donor in good health (CMV status not recorded). Some clones in this sample may be carry-over from other donors' samples.

As for this clonotype: This may be a read error: a much more frequent sequence differs by one nucleotide. Given the absence of the conserved phenylalanine or tryptophan at the CDR3 end, a read error is likely. The V and J genes are TRBV4-1 and TRBJ2-7; 8 positions match TRBD2. The V gene end was trimmed by 4 bases and the J gene end by 2 bases; junction bases not matched to a gene: 7. The germline V gene encodes CDR1 MGHRA and CDR2 YSYEKL. This CDR3 is 15 amino acids long. CDR3: CASSPSGTRAYEQYL. CDR3 nucleotide sequence: TGCGCCAGCAGCCCTTCCGGGACTAGAGCCTACGAGCAGTACCTC.

This clonotype was seen at least ten times. This sequence joins TRBV7-2 and TRBJ2-4; no firm D call. Germline CDR1 reads SGHTA; CDR2 reads FQGNSA. The CDR3 is 16 amino acids. Deletions cut 5 bases from V and 0 bases from J, with 14 bases between. The CDR3 loop reads CASSPRPLLAKNIQYF. CDR3 in DNA: TGTGCCAGCAGCCCCCGGCCACTACTAGCCAAAAACATTCAGTACTTC.

The chain recombines TRBV19 with TRBJ1-5; D is unclear. CDR1 and CDR2 (germline): LNHDA, SQIVND (reference sequence). The V gene lost 4 bases and the J gene lost 7 bases, with 14 bases spanning the gap. The CDR3 has 14 amino acids. In DNA, the CDR3 is TGTGCCAGTAGTACCCCTCCTTCGGGGCAGCCCCAGCATTTT. This gives the protein CASSTPPSGQPQHF.

This clonotype was found a few times. The chain carries TRBV7-9 and TRBJ2-7; 7 bases line up with TRBD1. The CDR3 length is 13 residues. Losses at the gene ends were 5 bases for V and 6 bases for J; bases not matched to a gene: 7. CDR1 and CDR2 from the germline V gene are SEHNR and FQNEAQ (reference sequence). The CDR3 DNA reads TGTGCCAGCAGCGGTTCCGGGACAGCCGAGCAGTACTTC. It yields the protein CASSGSGTAEQYF. The complete variable domain, with remaining parts taken from reference TRBV7-9 and TRBJ2-7, reads DTGVSQNPRHKITKRGQNVTFRCDPISEHNRLYWYRQTLGQGPEFLTYFQNEAQLEKSRLLSDRFSAERPKGSFSTLEIQRTEQGDSAMYLCASSGSGTAEQYFGPGTRLTVT.

This clonotype has a handful of counts. This chain uses TRBV6-2 or TRBV6-3 with TRBJ2-1, with 8 positions matching TRBD2. V gave up 6 bases and J gave up 5 bases; unmatched junction bases: 9. This CDR3 comprises 15 residues. The germline V gene encodes CDR1 MNHEY and CDR2 SVGEGT. The CDR3 sequence is CASRAAGVGNNEQFF. The CDR3 coding sequence is TGTGCCAGCAGAGCAGCGGGAGTTGGGAACAATGAGCAGTTCTTC.

This clonotype was recorded a few times. The rearrangement uses TRBV7-8 and TRBJ1-5; D is undetermined. Germline values: CDR1 SGHVS, CDR2 FQNEAQ. The germline V and J ends were trimmed by 6 bases and 9 bases, with 12 bases remaining between them. CDR3 size: 12 residues. The CDR3: CASSAQASPQHF. Written as DNA, the CDR3 is TGTGCCAGCAGTGCCCAGGCGTCGCCCCAGCATTTT.

This clonotype was picked up a small number of times. The V call is TRBV2, the J call TRBJ1-1; TRBD1 might be the D (5 bases). The germline V gene encodes CDR1 SNHLY and CDR2 FYNNEI. The CDR3 sequence is 13 residues long. Trimming removed 6 bases at V and 5 bases at J, with 13 bases between. CDR3 loop: CASRAGSWTEAFF. The CDR3 region has the DNA TGTGCCAGCAGGGCAGGGTCTTGGACTGAAGCTTTCTTT.

Only a few counts were recorded for this clonotype. The V gene is TRBV4-1, the J gene TRBJ2-1, with TRBD2 matching over 13 bases. J was trimmed by 9 bases and V by 2 bases; bases with no gene match: 7. CDR1 is MGHRA and CDR2 is YSYEKL in the germline V gene. The CDR3 length is 16 residues. CDR3 coding DNA: TGCGCCAGCAGCCAACCTACTAGCGGGAGGGCCTTTGAGCAGTTCTTC. This gives the protein CASSQPTSGRAFEQFF.

The genes are TRBV29-1 and TRBJ1-5; D is perhaps TRBD1 (5 bases). V lost 4 bases, J lost 5 bases, and 9 bases lay in between. Germline CDR1 reads SQVTM; CDR2 reads ANQGSEA. The CDR3 has 12 residues. CDR3 nucleotide sequence: TGCAGCGTTGGGGGGGATTATCAGCCCCAGCATTTT. It specifies CSVGGDYQPQHF.

Details on this clonotype: Given a much more abundant clone one base away, this may be a read error. The chain combines TRBV7-2 with TRBJ2-1; D unclear. Germline values: CDR1 SGHTA, CDR2 FQGNSA. The CDR3 runs to 13 residues. With 10 bases removed from V and 9 bases from J, the gap between germline ends came to 19 bases. CDR3 sequence: CAIHVNARGEQFF. The CDR3 DNA is TGTGCCATCCATGTCAATGCCCGTGGTGAGCAGTTCTTC.

The chain has TRBV5-6 and TRBJ2-5; a possible D gene is TRBD1 (8 bases). V lost 1 base and J lost 4, with 17 bases in between. This CDR3 comprises 16 residues. Germline CDR1 is SGHDT and CDR2 is YYEEEE. The CDR3 is CASSLFYRGGPETQYF. CDR3 nucleotides: TGTGCCAGCAGCTTGTTCTACAGGGGGGGTCCAGAGACCCAGTACTTC.

The CDR3 loop reads CASSPGTSGYQETQYF. CDR3 bases: TGTGCCAGCAGCCCGGGGACTAGCGGATACCAAGAGACCCAGTACTTC. The chain combines TRBV7-6 with TRBJ2-5; 11 bases fit TRBD2. V shed 5 bases, J shed 0 bases, and the junction held 5 bases outside the gene matches. Germline V CDR1 and CDR2: SGHVS, FNYEAQ. This CDR3 has 16 residues.

This sequence joins TRBV19 and TRBJ2-5; D gene uncertain. Germline V gives CDR1 LNHDA, CDR2 SQIVND (reference sequence). The CDR3 loop spans 11 amino acids. With 7 bases removed from V and 5 bases from J, the gap between germline ends came to 8 bases. The CDR3 reads CASTSGETQYF. CDR3 bases: TGTGCCAGTACAAGTGGGGAGACCCAGTACTTC.

This chain links TRBV27 with TRBJ2-7, with 7 bases lining up with TRBD2. Germline CDR1 and CDR2: MNHEY and SMNVEV (reference sequence). This CDR3 comprises 14 residues. V trimming: 5 bases; J trimming: 3 bases; junction bases outside the gene matches: 7. In DNA form, the CDR3 reads TGTGCCAGCAGTACCCTTGCGGGAGTCTACGAGCAGTACTTC. Protein product: CASSTLAGVYEQYF.

This sequence joins TRBV28 and TRBJ2-2, with D perhaps being TRBD1 or TRBD2 (5 bases each). Germline V gene sequence: CDR1 MDHEN, CDR2 SYDVKM. This CDR3 comprises 15 residues. V lost 6 bases and J lost 0, with 11 bases in between. The CDR3 sequence: CASRPGRTNTGELFF. In DNA, the CDR3 is TGTGCCAGCAGACCGGGACGAACGAACACCGGGGAGCTGTTTTTT.

Comment on this clonotype: Given a much more abundant clone one base away, this may be a read error. V gene TRBV7-2 combines with J gene TRBJ1-2; D is undetermined. Germline lookup yields CDR1 SGHTA and CDR2 FQGNSA. The length of the CDR3 is 12 residues. Trimming took off 5 bases at V and 6 bases at J, with 10 bases between the two ends. DNA of the CDR3: TGTGCCAGCAGCCCGGGCATCCATGGCTACACCTTC. This translates into CASSPGIHGYTF.

Only one count was recorded for this clonotype. The chain carries TRBV14 and TRBJ1-1, with D perhaps matching TRBD1 (6 bases). Germline V CDR1 and CDR2: SGHDN, FVKESK. The CDR3 contains 15 residues. The ends were cut back, 0 bases at V and 3 bases at J, with 11 bases in the middle. The CDR3 DNA follows: TGTGCCAGCAGCCAAGATTGGGGGGCCTACACTGAAGCTTTCTTT. Protein: CASSQDWGAYTEAFF.

This chain links TRBV7-2 with TRBJ1-5; D is undetermined. CDR3 size: 14 residues. V was shortened by 3 bases and J by 7 bases, with 13 bases between the two germline ends. Germline CDR1 SGHTA, CDR2 FQGNSA. The CDR3 DNA follows: TGTGCCAGCAGCTTGATGGGGAAGAGACAGCCCCAGCATTTT. This codes for CASSLMGKRQPQHF.

In this sample, this clonotype turned up a few times. This chain links TRBV11-2 with TRBJ2-7; D is perhaps TRBD1 (6 bases). Germline V gene sequence: CDR1 SGHAT, CDR2 FQNNGV. This CDR3 contains 15 residues. Trimming removed 0 bases from V and 2 bases from J, with 11 bases in between. The CDR3 loop reads CASSLEIRTAYEQYF. Written as DNA, the CDR3 is TGTGCCAGCAGCTTAGAGATACGGACAGCCTACGAGCAGTACTTC.

This clonotype was seen at least ten times. DNA of the CDR3: TGTGCCAGCAGCTTCGCGGGGTCGGGAGCCAAAAACATTCAGTACTTC. Amino acids: CASSFAGSGAKNIQYF. This rearrangement joins TRBV7-2 to TRBJ2-4; D is perhaps TRBD2 (6 bases). The CDR3 runs 16 residues. The germline V and J ends were trimmed by 3 bases and 0 bases, with 12 bases remaining between them. The germline V gene has CDR1 SGHTA and CDR2 FQGNSA.

This clonotype was seen a few times. The chain employs TRBV11-3 and TRBJ2-7; TRBD1 is a possible D gene (7 bases). Germline lookup yields CDR1 SGHNT and CDR2 YENEEA. The CDR3 spans 15 residues. V was cut by 5 bases and J by 5 bases, with 19 bases left in between. Written as DNA, the CDR3 is TGTGCCAGCAGCCCCAGGACAGGTCCGGGGGACGAGCAGTACTTC. This gives the protein CASSPRTGPGDEQYF.

Only a few counts were recorded for this clonotype. The chain recombines TRBV4-3 with TRBJ2-7; TRBD2 matches 13 bases. Unmatched junction bases numbered 13, after V lost 5 bases and J lost 6 bases. The germline V gene encodes CDR1 LGHNA and CDR2 YSLEER. This CDR3 comprises 17 residues. The CDR3 is CASSSGTSGASPGEQYF. CDR3 bases: TGCGCCAGCAGCTCCGGGACTAGCGGGGCCTCCCCGGGCGAGCAGTACTTC.

This clonotype showed up just a few times. This chain connects TRBV10-3 to TRBJ1-1; D might be TRBD1 (5 bases). The CDR3 contains 14 residues. CDR1 is ENHRY, CDR2 SYGVKD, per germline. Trimming took off 4 bases at V and 1 base at J, with 10 bases between the two ends. The CDR3 DNA is TGTGCCATCAGTGTGCAACAGGCGAACACTGAAGCTTTCTTT. Protein sequence: CAISVQQANTEAFF.

The rearrangement links TRBV7-9 to TRBJ2-1; TRBD2 aligns across 13 bases. The CDR3 covers 15 residues. The V and J ends lost 4 bases and 8 bases, in that order; junction bases with no gene match: 5. Germline values: CDR1 SEHNR, CDR2 FQNEAQ (reference sequence). This CDR3 is CASSSTSGRGDEQFF. The CDR3 nucleotides are TGTGCCAGCAGCTCTACTAGCGGGAGGGGCGATGAGCAGTTCTTC.

This clonotype was counted many times. This rearrangement joins TRBV7-2 to TRBJ2-7; D unclear. V was clipped by 4 bases and J by 3 bases, with 19 bases between them. CDR3 length equals 16 residues. CDR1 SGHTA and CDR2 FQGNSA come from the germline V gene. The CDR3 sequence: CASSYLGPKPYYEQYV. DNA for the CDR3: TGTGCCAGCAGCTATCTCGGACCGAAACCCTACTACGAGCAGTACGTC.

The chain joins TRBV15 to TRBJ2-5; TRBD2 aligns across 11 bases. J lost 2 bases, V lost 1 base, and 0 bases had no gene match. This CDR3 region has 15 residues. CDR1 and CDR2 from the germline V gene are LNHNV and YYDKDF (reference sequence). The CDR3, as DNA: TGTGCCACCAGCAGAGGGACTAGCGGGCAAGAGACCCAGTACTTC. Protein sequence: CATSRGTSGQETQYF. The entire variable domain, with the rest obtained from reference TRBV15 and TRBJ2-5, is as follows: DAMVIQNPRYQVTQFGKPVTLSCSQTLNHNVMYWYQQKSSQAPKLLFHYYDKDFNNEADTPDNFQSRRPNTSFCFLDIRSPGLGDTAMYLCATSRGTSGQETQYFGPGTRLLVL.

The chain combines TRBV5-1 with TRBJ1-6, with 7 bases fitting TRBD1. With V trimmed by 0 bases and J by 9 bases, 3 bases remained unmatched. This CDR3 spans 14 amino acids. Germline-derived CDR1 and CDR2 are SGHRS and YFSETQ. CDR3 loop: CASSLGQGGSPLHF. The CDR3, as DNA: TGCGCCAGCAGCTTGGGGCAGGGGGGTTCACCCCTCCACTTT.